These 19 T cell receptor beta chains share one sample of origin, sequenced in a study of blood T cells in healthy people across ages. Using a J-beta primer mix together with a sample-barcoded 5' primer, a second PCR was run for roughly 7 to 12 cycles. MiXCR, run by TCRdb on the 5' RACE reads, gives a single entry per CDR3 protein. This sample has about 730,000 distinct CDR3 sequences, with 43% found just once. Sequenced: blood. Receptor source: a woman in her sixties in good health.

As regards this clonotype: Mismatch with germline at one junction end may stem from a read error. The chain employs TRBV7-3 and TRBJ2-1, with TRBD1 matching 9 bases. The CDR3 covers 15 residues. Looked up from germline, CDR1 is SGHTA and CDR2 is FQGTGA. CDR3 coding DNA: TGTGCCGGCAGCTTAACAGGGGGCGACCACAATGAGCAGTTCTTC. It is translated as CAGSLTGGDHNEQFF.

The chain is built from TRBV29-1 and TRBJ2-7; unclear D gene. Germline V gene data show CDR1 as SQVTM and CDR2 as ANQGSEA. Trimming cost V 6 bases and J 2 bases, with 14 bases left between them. This CDR3 is 13 amino acids long. For the CDR3, the DNA is TGCAGCGTCCAAGGGCCTCTTACCTACGAGCAGTACTTC. Amino acids: CSVQGPLTYEQYF.

The chain joins TRBV7-2 to TRBJ2-5; D is perhaps TRBD1 or TRBD2 (5 bases each). Germline V gives CDR1 SGHTA, CDR2 FQGNSA. V gave up 4 bases and J gave up 2 bases, with 20 bases separating them. The CDR3 has 17 residues. CDR3 protein: CASSSPWGNPGQETQYF. DNA for the CDR3: TGTGCCAGCAGCTCCCCCTGGGGGAACCCCGGACAAGAGACCCAGTACTTC.

The sample holds a few counts of this clonotype. The CDR3, as DNA: TGTGCCAGCAGTTACGAATTATTTGGGGCCAACGTCCTGACTTTC. Translating it yields CASSYELFGANVLTF. The rearrangement joins TRBV6-2 or TRBV6-3 to TRBJ2-6; D is ambiguous. Per germline, CDR1 MNHEY and CDR2 SVGEGT. This CDR3 is built from 15 residues. V gave up 2 bases and J gave up 3 bases, with 8 bases separating them.

Here the CDR3 DNA reads TGTGCCAGCAGCCCCCGTGCGTTAAGAGCGGCAGATACGCAGTATTTT. Translating gives CASSPRALRAADTQYF. This chain connects TRBV7-6 to TRBJ2-3; possibly TRBD2 for D (5 bases). CDR1 SGHVS and CDR2 FNYEAQ come from the germline V gene. V lost 5 bases to trimming and J lost 4 bases, with 19 bases between them. This CDR3 has 16 residues.

This rearrangement joins TRBV27 to TRBJ2-1, with D possibly matching TRBD1 (6 bases). Germline loops: CDR1 MNHEY, CDR2 SMNVEV (reference sequence). Trimming cost V 6 bases and J 3 bases, with 15 bases left between them. The length of the CDR3 is 15 residues. The CDR3 reads CASSGTGNVYNEQFF. In DNA, the CDR3 is TGTGCCAGCAGCGGCACAGGGAACGTCTACAATGAGCAGTTCTTC.

This clonotype was seen a handful of times. The CDR3 sequence: CASSPMDNEGYGYTF. The CDR3 DNA reads TGTGCCAGCTCACCAATGGACAACGAGGGATATGGCTACACCTTC. This sequence joins TRBV18 and TRBJ1-2; D is possibly TRBD1 (5 bases). Per the germline V gene, CDR1 is KGHSH and CDR2 is LQKENI. Trimming took off 2 bases at V and 5 bases at J, with 15 bases between the two ends. This CDR3 region has 15 residues.

This clonotype was observed a few times. This chain connects TRBV6-9 to TRBJ2-2; D unclear. The germline CDR1 and CDR2 sequences are MNHGY and SVAAGI. V dropped 2 bases and J dropped 4 bases, with 23 bases sitting between them. The CDR3 totals 19 residues. The CDR3 region is CASSYPSPYSVLSTGELFF. The CDR3 bases are TGTGCCAGCAGTTATCCGTCTCCCTACTCGGTCTTGAGCACCGGGGAGCTGTTTTTT.

This clonotype was seen once. This chain connects TRBV20-1 to TRBJ2-7, with 7 positions matching TRBD2. Germline V gives CDR1 DFQATT, CDR2 SNEGSKA (reference sequence). Trimming took 5 bases from V and 4 from J; bases not matched to a gene: 17. This CDR3 is 16 amino acids long. The CDR3 DNA reads TGCAGTGCTGAACAAGCTAGCGGCCTTGGGGGATACGAGCAGTACTTC. It translates to CSAEQASGLGGYEQYF.

The chain has TRBV13 and TRBJ2-7, with 8 positions matching TRBD1. Unmatched junction bases numbered 5, after V lost 5 bases and J lost 2 bases. Germline V CDR1 and CDR2: PRHDT, FYEKMQ (reference sequence). This CDR3 has 14 amino acids. The CDR3 nucleotides are TGTGCCAGCAGCCAGGGGGCTAAAGCCTACGAGCAGTACTTC. Protein sequence: CASSQGAKAYEQYF.

This clonotype was observed a few times. This chain connects TRBV9 to TRBJ2-6, with 10 bases fitting TRBD1. V was pared by 2 bases and J by 5 bases, with 10 bases of the junction left unmatched. The germline V gene has CDR1 SGDLS and CDR2 YYNGEE. The CDR3 has 18 residues. DNA for the CDR3: TGTGCCAGCAGCGTTGCTGGGACAGGGGAACGGAGGGCCAACGTCCTGACTTTC. It encodes CASSVAGTGERRANVLTF.

This clonotype came up many times. The rearrangement joins TRBV12-3 or TRBV12-4 to TRBJ2-7; D uncertain. V lost 1 base, J lost 5 bases, and 12 bases lay in between. The length of the CDR3 is 14 residues. The CDR3: CASSLGPQVNEQYF. The CDR3 DNA is TGTGCCAGCAGTTTAGGGCCGCAGGTGAACGAGCAGTACTTC.

This chain links TRBV20-1 with TRBJ1-2, with D unclear. CDR1 and CDR2 from the germline V gene are DFQATT and SNEGSKA (reference sequence). V lost 2 bases, J lost 4 bases, and 11 bases lay in between. The CDR3 runs 13 residues. CDR3 nucleotides: TGCAGTGCTAGATCCCCGGTGGGCTATGGCTACACCTTC. Translating gives CSARSPVGYGYTF.

As regards this clonotype: The CDR3 carries no conserved terminal phenylalanine or tryptophan, so it likely arises from a read error. The limits of the CDR3 on the DNA are not certain, so only TCRdb's listed CDR3 is given. CDR3 loop: CASSASSAVLYV. The chain carries TRBV7-2 and TRBJ2-3; no check of the table's D call, TRBD2, against the DNA was made. 12 amino acids form the CDR3, both terminal residues included. Germline CDR1 is SGHTA and CDR2 is FQGNSA.

This clonotype was counted between two and nine times. The J gene is TRBJ2-3, the V gene TRBV9; D is possibly TRBD1 or TRBD2 (5 bases each). The CDR3 covers 16 residues. V gave up 3 bases and J gave up 4 bases, with 18 bases separating them. The germline CDR1 and CDR2 sequences are SGDLS and YYNGEE. Here the CDR3 DNA reads TGTGCCAGCAGCGCCCCAGGACGGGGCTCTCCAGATACGCAGTATTTT. Translating gives CASSAPGRGSPDTQYF.

The chain combines TRBV9 with TRBJ2-3, with D perhaps TRBD2 (7 bases). CDR1 and CDR2 (germline): SGDLS, YYNGEE. The V end was cut by 4 bases, the J end by 1 base, with 10 bases between. CDR3 length: 14 amino acids. DNA for the CDR3: TGTGCCAGCAGCACGGGGGGCCGCACAGATACGCAGTATTTT. This translates into CASSTGGRTDTQYF.

There are a few counts of this clonotype. The rearrangement links TRBV6-5 to TRBJ1-2; weak D call: TRBD1 (5 bases). The V end lost 6 bases, the J end lost 1 base, and 9 bases lay between the germline ends. Per germline, CDR1 MNHEY and CDR2 SVGAGI. CDR3 length: 13 amino acids. The CDR3: CASRTAINYGYTF. As DNA, the CDR3 is TGTGCCAGCAGGACAGCAATTAACTATGGCTACACCTTC.

This chain connects TRBV11-3 to TRBJ2-1, with a possible D match to TRBD2 (6 bases). The CDR3 is made up of 15 amino acids. V lost 1 base and J 7 bases, leaving 14 bases between the germline ends. CDR1 and CDR2 from the germline V gene are SGHNT and YENEEA. This CDR3 is CASSLGAGRFNEQFF. The CDR3 DNA reads as TGTGCCAGCAGCTTAGGTGCGGGGAGGTTTAATGAGCAGTTCTTC.

This chain connects TRBV28 to TRBJ2-7; 7 bases map to TRBD1. CDR3 length equals 13 residues. Germline V gives CDR1 MDHEN, CDR2 SYDVKM. With V trimmed by 7 bases and J by 4 bases, 7 bases remained unmatched. CDR3: CASTMGQSYEQYF. The CDR3 DNA sequence: TGTGCCAGCACCATGGGACAGAGTTACGAGCAGTACTTC.